The entry that follows covers one TCR beta chain sequence. Antigen unknown. The entry originates in a study of T cells after yellow fever vaccination. Looking at the study overall: For low cell numbers, libraries were made with SMART-Seq v4 Ultra Low Input.

In making TCR cDNA, 5'RACE template switching added a universal primer site and UMIs to it. MiXCR, applied by TCRdb to the 5' RACE reads, yields one record per CDR3 protein. The table has about 580,000 distinct CDR3 sequences, roughly a sixth seen once. Trimming pared 3 bases from V and 2 bases from J, leaving 10 bases between. Germline loops: CDR1 LNHDA, CDR2 SQIVND (reference sequence). The CDR3 loop spans 14 amino acids. General study points: Any FACS-sorted repertoire could hold abundant clonotypes that contaminate it from the bulk population. Post-booster repertoires contained most primary-vaccination clones again (about 95% CD4, around 88% CD8).

The chain links TRBV19 to TRBJ2-5; D is possibly TRBD2 (5 bases). This TCR came from a man younger than 35 who received the YFV17D yellow fever vaccine. This specimen consisted of PBMCs, obtained less than 6 days after the first yellow fever vaccination. In nucleotides, the CDR3 is TGTGCCAGTAGTATTACGGGGTCTCAAGAGACCCAGTACTTC. Residues: CASSITGSQETQYF.